This is a list of T cell receptor beta chains from one sample in a study of shared clonotypes between healthy human individuals. Measured with immunoSEQ multiplex PCR; TCRdb has only the in-frame clones, and not every one. The sample records fewer than 3 million clones, 85% to 95% being singletons. Sequenced material: naive CD4+ T cells from PBMCs. The receptors derive from a man younger than 30 in good health. Some clones in this sample may be carry-over from other donors' samples. Both conserved end residues are part of each CDR3. A D gene is named only where the DNA matches it firmly. Only some rows state a clone size, as once, few, many or a class for expanded clones.

TRBJ2-2 TRBV6-6 few TRBD2 TGTGCCAGCAGTTACTGGCGGGAGGTGCTGTTTTTT CASSYWREVLFF
TRBJ2-7 TRBV10-3 NA TRBD1 TGTGCCATCAGGAAACAGGGGCAGAGGGTGGACGAGCAGTACTTC CAIRKQGQRVDEQYF
TRBJ2-7 TRBV5-1 NA NA TGCGCCAGCAGCTGGACTGAATACTCCTACGAGCAGTACTTC CASSWTEYSYEQYF
TRBJ1-4 TRBV30 NA NA TGTGCCTCCCACAGGTCAACGAGGGAAAAACTGTTTTTT CASHRSTREKLFF
TRBJ2-5 TRBV7-7 NA TRBD2 TGTGCCAGCAGCCGCGGGGGGGGCCTCCAAGAGACCCAGTACTTC CASSRGGGLQETQYF
TRBJ1-2 TRBV7-2 once NA TGTGCCAGCAGTTTTTCTACCCAATTCTATGGCTACACCTTC CASSFSTQFYGYTF
TRBJ2-3 TRBV30 NA TRBD2 TGTGCCTGGAGTGTACAACTAGCGGCTAGCACAGATACGCAGTATTTT CAWSVQLAASTDTQYF
TRBJ1-1 TRBV11-3 once NA TGTGCCAGCAGCTTAGGGGCGGGTGAGGACACTGAAGCTTTCTTT CASSLGAGEDTEAFF
TRBJ2-3 TRBV19 NA NA TGTGCCAGTAGTACACGGTCAGGGGATACGCAGTATTTT CASSTRSGDTQYF
TRBJ2-4 TRBV7-2 NA TRBD2 TGTGCCAGCAGCTATTCTGGACTAGCGGGAAAAAACATTCAGTACTTC CASSYSGLAGKNIQYF
TRBJ2-7 TRBV4-1 NA TRBD2 TGCGCCAGCAGCAACCAGCCGCGCGGCGGGAGTAATAGGTACGAGCAGTACTTC CASSNQPRGGSNRYEQYF
TRBJ1-1 TRBV29-1 few NA TGCAGCGCTGGACAGAGGAACACTGAAGCTTTCTTT CSAGQRNTEAFF
TRBJ2-7 TRBV7-2 NA NA TGTGCCAGCAGCTTAGCGACGCAAGGCGTCTACGAGCAGTACTTC CASSLATQGVYEQYF
TRBJ2-3 TRBV28 NA NA TGTGCCGCAGCGGGTAACGAAATTGCATCTTTT CAAAGNEIASF
TRBJ2-4 TRBV7-2 NA NA TGTGCCAGCAGCTTCCAGACTTCCAAAAACATTCAGTACTTC CASSFQTSKNIQYF
TRBJ2-3 TRBV28 NA TRBD2 TGTGCCAGCAGTCCCCGGGGGGAGAGTACAGATACGCAGTATTTT CASSPRGESTDTQYF
TRBJ2-5 TRBV5-1 NA NA TGCGCCAGCAGCTTGTATCCTAGCATACAAGAGACCCAGTACTTC CASSLYPSIQETQYF
TRBJ1-5 TRBV10-3 NA NA TGTGCCATCAGTGATGGAGGGGTCGGCAATCAGCCCCAGCATTTT CAISDGGVGNQPQHF
TRBJ2-3 TRBV5-1 NA TRBD2 TGCGCCAGCAGCTTGGTTGCTAGCGGGAGTCCAGATACGCAGTATTTT CASSLVASGSPDTQYF
TRBJ2-7 TRBV28 NA TRBD2 TGTGCCAGCAGTGTCAGGGAGGGCGAGCAGTACTTC CASSVREGEQYF
TRBJ2-3 TRBV5-1 NA NA TGCGCCAGCAGCCAAGTGGAGGGGAGTGATACGCAGTATTTT CASSQVEGSDTQYF
TRBJ2-1 TRBV5-1 NA TRBD2 TGCGCCAGCAGCCCCCAGCTAGCGGGAGGTTGCAATGAGCAGTTCTTC CASSPQLAGGCNEQFF
TRBJ2-1 TRBV28 NA NA TGTGCCAGCAGGTCAGGTTCGGTGCAGTTCTTC CASRSGSVQFF
TRBJ1-3 TRBV18 NA NA TGTGCCAGCTCACCCCGCTCCCCCCTGTCGGACGGGAGCTCTGGAAACACCATATATTTT CASSPRSPLSDGSSGNTIYF
TRBJ2-1 TRBV5-6 once NA TGTGCCAGCAGCTTGGCCTTGTCGAGCTCCTACAATGAGCAGTTCTTC CASSLALSSSYNEQFF
TRBJ2-2 TRBV13 NA TRBD2 TGTGCCAGCAGCCAGCCGGGACTAGCGTCCGGGGAGCTGTTTTTT CASSQPGLASGELFF
TRBJ1-2 TRBV18 NA NA TGTGCCAGCTCACCCTCCGGGGGCCCAGAAGGCTACACCTTC CASSPSGGPEGYTF
TRBJ2-1 TRBV28 NA TRBD2 TGTGCCAGCAGGAGAGGGCGGGAGGTGGGTGAGCAGTTCTTC CASRRGREVGEQFF
TRBJ2-2 TRBV7-3 NA NA TGTGCCAGCAGCCAACAGGGACCTGGGGCACCCGGGGAGCTGTTTTTT CASSQQGPGAPGELFF
TRBJ1-5 TRBV30 once NA TGTGCCTGGAGCCCTTTGGGGACACTGAATCAGCCCCAGCATTTT CAWSPLGTLNQPQHF
TRBJ1-5 TRBV10-3 NA NA TGTGCCATCAGTGAAGGGTCTGGGCAGCCCCAGCATTTT CAISEGSGQPQHF
TRBJ2-3 TRBV7-3 NA TRBD2 TGTGCCAGCAGCTCTCAGGTAGCGGGAAGGGCAGATACGCAGTATTTT CASSSQVAGRADTQYF
TRBJ2-5 TRBV28 NA TRBD2 TGTGCCAGCAGTCCCCCGGGGGGAGGCAAAGAGACCCAGTACTTC CASSPPGGGKETQYF
TRBJ2-5 TRBV30 NA NA TGTGCCTGGAGCCCGGCGGGAGAGACCCAGTACTTC CAWSPAGETQYF
TRBJ2-1 TRBV7-6 NA NA TGTGCCAGCAGCTCCCAGCTAAGCTCCTACAATGAGCAGTTCTTC CASSSQLSSYNEQFF
TRBJ2-3 TRBV5-4 once NA TGTGCCAGCAGCTTCGAGGGCTTTGACACAGATACGCAGTATTTT CASSFEGFDTDTQYF
TRBJ2-2 TRBV4-1 NA TRBD2 TGCGCCAGCAGCCCCCACTTAGGGACTAGCGGGAGGATGAGGACCGGGGAGCTGTTTTTT CASSPHLGTSGRMRTGELFF
TRBJ2-5 TRBV7-9 NA NA TGTGCCAGCAGCCAAACGTGGAACTCGAGAAACCAAGAGACCCAGTACTTC CASSQTWNSRNQETQYF
TRBJ2-1 TRBV28 NA NA TGTGCCAGCAGTGCCTTATACAATGAGCAGTTCTTC CASSALYNEQFF
TRBJ2-7 TRBV14 NA TRBD2 TGTGCCAGCAGCCAAGCGGGACTAGCGGGAACTAACGAGCAGTACTTC CASSQAGLAGTNEQYF
TRBJ1-2 TRBV6-6 NA NA TGTGCCAGCAGTTACAGGGACACTAACTATGGCTACACCTTC CASSYRDTNYGYTF
TRBJ2-2 TRBV28 NA NA TGTGCCAGCAGTTTGGAGAATCCCGGGGAGCTGTTTTTT CASSLENPGELFF
TRBJ2-7 TRBV2 once NA TGTGCCAGCATCAAATCGACATGGGACCTCAACGAGCAGTACTTC CASIKSTWDLNEQYF
TRBJ2-3 TRBV19 NA NA TGTGCCAGTAGTATAGTTCCCACCGTAGATACGCAGTATTTT CASSIVPTVDTQYF
TRBJ1-5 TRBV18 NA NA TGTGCCAGCTCACCACCGTCAGGCAATCAGCCCCAGCATTTT CASSPPSGNQPQHF
TRBJ2-1 TRBV6-5 NA NA TGTGCCAGCGCTAGCAGCTACAATGAGCAGTTCTTC CASASSYNEQFF
TRBJ1-5 TRBV6-1 once NA TGTGCCAGCAGTGAAGTTTTGAGGGGACGTCAGCCCCAGCATTTT CASSEVLRGRQPQHF
TRBJ1-2 TRBV4-3 NA NA TGCGCCAGCAGCGGGCGCCCGGGTCAGGGAGGCTATGGCTACACCTTC CASSGRPGQGGYGYTF
TRBJ2-4 TRBV5-1 NA TRBD1 TGCGCCAGCGGGCATGACAGGGGAAACATTCAGTACTTC CASGHDRGNIQYF
TRBJ2-4 TRBV7-9 NA TRBD2 TGTGCCAGCAACAAGGCGGGAGGAGCCAAAAACATTCAGTACTTC CASNKAGGAKNIQYF